This T cell receptor beta chain was sequenced during a study of CD8+CD57+ T cells in acquired aplastic anemia. The overall study: Quantities of DNA derived from sorted CD4+ and CD8+ cells averaged approximately 3.3 ug.

Genomic DNA, the template, was used for profiling of the TCR beta VDJ and CDR3. TCRdb reprocessed the reads with MiXCR, giving one entry per CDR3 protein. The sample contains 150,000 to 200,000 distinct CDR3 sequences, over 55% of which appear only once. CDR1 and CDR2 from the germline V gene are MNHNS and SASEGT. There are 15 residues in the CDR3. The V gene lost 1 base and the J gene lost 6 bases, with 15 bases spanning the gap. Selection for sequencing was limited to patients who had shown CD8+CD57+ cell expansion by flow cytometry. None of the patients had been given any therapy when their blood was sampled. Note on this clonotype: Its antigen is still unknown.

Findings and caveats of the study: A set of about 28 CD8+ CDR3 sequences was shared between patients and controls, and these sequences appeared highly expressed in patients. Significant differences in CD8+ Simpson's diversity were not observed between patients and controls.

The rearrangement uses TRBV6-1 and TRBJ1-1; the D is unclear. This clonotype originated in a human donor with aplastic anemia. The sample was sorted CD4+, CD8+, or CD8+CD57+ T cells (not recorded which) from PBMCs. The CDR3 is CASSEVSEGSAEAFF. The CDR3 region has the DNA TGTGCCAGCAGTGAAGTTTCCGAGGGTAGTGCTGAAGCTTTCTTT.